The subject of this entry is one T cell receptor (beta chain). The junction had 6 bases not matched to a gene; V was cut back by 5 bases and J by 1 base. Germline lookup yields CDR1 SGHNT and CDR2 YENEEA. The CDR3 loop spans 17 amino acids. This record belongs to a study of T-cell memory formation after mild COVID-19. TCRdb called the 5' RACE reads again in MiXCR, with one record for every CDR3 protein. Of hundreds of thousands of distinct CDR3 sequences in the sample, 18% were seen once. The sample comprised PBMCs or a T cell subset sorted from them (not recorded which). This clonotype was sampled from an adult woman who had mild COVID-19 (a few samples of this study predate the infection). Cell type and time point are not known. J is TRBJ2-5 and V is TRBV11-3; 14 bases fit TRBD2. The CDR3 loop reads CASSRTSGRSGQETQYF. DNA for the CDR3: TGTGCCAGCAGCCGGACTAGCGGGAGGTCGGGCCAAGAGACCCAGTACTTC.